These 29 T cell receptor beta chains originate from one sample sequenced in a study of pediatric ulcerative colitis. The table came from immunoSEQ multiplex PCR; TCRdb's copy has only in-frame clones and leaves some out. Of some 10,000 clones listed, approximately 89% are singletons. Sequenced: blood. These receptors all come from a girl under 18 with moderate ulcerative colitis.

This chain links TRBV6-1 with TRBJ2-3; D is uncertain. CDR3 size: 18 residues. V was pared by 2 bases and J by 6 bases, with 24 bases between. Germline V gives CDR1 MNHNS, CDR2 SASEGT. In DNA, the CDR3 is TGTGCCAGCAGTGAACTTCGGGCGGTGGGCCCGATTGAGGATACGCAGTATTTT. Protein: CASSELRAVGPIEDTQYF.

The chain carries TRBV5-1 and TRBJ1-4; D is perhaps TRBD1 (5 bases). Per germline, CDR1 SGHRS and CDR2 YFSETQ. The V end was cut by 4 bases, the J end by 0 bases, with 10 bases between. This CDR3 spans 15 amino acids. The chain's CDR3 is CASSIDRATNEKLFF. CDR3 DNA sequence: TGCGCCAGCAGCATAGACAGAGCAACTAATGAAAAACTGTTTTTT.

The chain carries TRBV5-1 and TRBJ1-4; D is unclear. This CDR3 comprises 14 residues. Trimming left V 1 base short and J 4 bases short, with 8 bases between. CDR1 is SGHRS and CDR2 is YFSETQ in the germline V gene. The CDR3, as DNA: TGCGCCAGCAGCTTGACAGCTAATAATGAAAAACTGTTTTTT. Translated: CASSLTANNEKLFF.

The chain has TRBV18 and TRBJ1-1, with D uncertain. CDR3 length: 14 amino acids. Germline assignment: CDR1 KGHSH and CDR2 LQKENI. V lost 2 bases to trimming and J lost 2 bases, with 9 bases between them. CDR3 in amino acids: CASSPVSGNTEAFF. As DNA, the CDR3 is TGTGCCAGCTCACCAGTTTCGGGAAACACTGAAGCTTTCTTT.

This clone was recorded once. This chain's CDR3 is CASSSSGRAGEQYF. As DNA, the CDR3 is TGTGCCAGCAGTTCCTCTGGGCGGGCGGGCGAGCAGTACTTC. The rearrangement uses TRBV28 and TRBJ2-7; D is perhaps TRBD2 (5 bases). There are 14 residues in the CDR3. Germline V gives CDR1 MDHEN, CDR2 SYDVKM. Trimming left V 4 bases short and J 6 bases short, with 16 bases between.

Turning to this clone: Compared with germline, one end of the junction differs, possibly owing to a read error. This rearrangement joins TRBV28 to TRBJ2-1, with 10 positions matching TRBD2. Germline assignment: CDR1 MDHEN and CDR2 SYDVKM. This CDR3 contains 15 residues. CDR3 bases: TGTGCCAGCAATTTAGCGGGAGGCTATAACAATGAGCAGTTCTTC. Translating gives CASNLAGGYNNEQFF.

V usage is TRBV18 and J usage is TRBJ1-3; D gene ambiguous. V was trimmed by 3 bases and J by 4 bases, leaving 7 bases between them. The germline V gene encodes CDR1 KGHSH and CDR2 LQKENI. There are 13 residues in the CDR3. The CDR3 is CASSPIRGNTIYF. Written as DNA, the CDR3 is TGTGCCAGCTCACCGATAAGGGGAAACACCATATATTTT. Full variable domain (outside the CDR3, taken from reference TRBV18 and TRBJ1-3): NAGVMQNPRHLVRRRGQEARLRCSPMKGHSHVYWYRQLPEEGLKFMVYLQKENIIDESGMPKERFSAEFPKEGPSILRIQQVVRGDSAAYFCASSPIRGNTIYFGEGSWLTVV.

The gene calls are TRBV5-6 and TRBJ1-6; tentative D call: TRBD1 (5 bases). Trimming cost V 4 bases and J 1 base, with 15 bases left between them. This CDR3 spans 17 amino acids. Germline CDR1 and CDR2: SGHDT and YYEEEE. In DNA, the CDR3 is TGTGCCAGCAGCCCAGGGACCGGGGGGTCCTATAATTCACCCCTCCACTTT. Translating it yields CASSPGTGGSYNSPLHF.

This clone was seen more than once but under ten times. The V gene is TRBV5-4, the J gene TRBJ1-2, with TRBD1 identical over 7 bases. This CDR3 comprises 13 residues. Germline CDR1 reads SGHNT; CDR2 reads YYREEE (reference sequence). After removal of 4 bases from V and 8 bases from J, the junction contained 8 bases not matched to a gene. CDR3 protein: CASSAPTGRGYTF. The CDR3 bases are TGTGCCAGCAGCGCTCCGACAGGGAGAGGCTACACCTTC.

This clone has just a few counts. This sequence joins TRBV7-3 and TRBJ2-1; 9 bases fit TRBD2. In germline, CDR1 is SGHTA, CDR2 FQGTGA. The CDR3 covers 17 residues. J lost 8 bases, V lost 4 bases, and 15 bases had no gene match. CDR3 sequence reads: CASSSRPGTSSVDEQFF. DNA of the CDR3: TGTGCCAGCAGCTCTCGACCCGGGACTAGCAGTGTCGATGAGCAGTTCTTC.

The rearrangement joins TRBV6-5 to TRBJ2-3, with 8 nucleotides matching TRBD1. There are 14 residues in the CDR3. Germline CDR1 is MNHEY and CDR2 is SVGAGI. After removal of 7 bases from V and 6 bases from J, the junction contained 9 bases not matched to a gene. The CDR3 spells CASKTGVLGDTQYF. The CDR3 bases are TGTGCCAGCAAGACAGGGGTCCTCGGCGATACGCAGTATTTT.

This chain uses TRBV7-9 with TRBJ1-6; weak D call: TRBD1 (6 bases). Germline loops: CDR1 SEHNR, CDR2 FQNEAQ (reference sequence). Trimming left V 8 bases short and J 7 bases short, with 18 bases between. CDR3 length equals 15 residues. In nucleotides, the CDR3 is TGTGCCAGCGGGGGGACCGGGACAAGAAATTCACCCCTCCACTTT. Protein product: CASGGTGTRNSPLHF. Complete variable domain (other parts from reference TRBV7-9 and TRBJ1-6): DTGVSQNPRHKITKRGQNVTFRCDPISEHNRLYWYRQTLGQGPEFLTYFQNEAQLEKSRLLSDRFSAERPKGSFSTLEIQRTEQGDSAMYLCASGGTGTRNSPLHFGNGTRLTVT.

This chain uses TRBV7-3 with TRBJ2-1, with 8 bases aligning to TRBD2. Germline V gene data show CDR1 as SGHTA and CDR2 as FQGTGA. Unmatched junction bases numbered 6, after V lost 3 bases and J lost 8 bases. The CDR3 covers 14 residues. The CDR3: CASSFGTSRYEQFF. The CDR3, as DNA: TGTGCCAGCAGCTTCGGGACTAGTCGGTATGAGCAGTTCTTC.

Here the CDR3 reads CASSLVSMAYEQYF. The CDR3 DNA reads as TGTGCCAGCAGCTTAGTCTCCATGGCCTACGAGCAGTACTTC. The chain joins TRBV7-2 to TRBJ2-7; D not certain. Trimming took 1 base from V and 2 from J, leaving 9 bases between them. In germline, CDR1 is SGHTA, CDR2 FQGNSA. The length of the CDR3 is 14 residues.

The CDR3 DNA reads as TGTGCCAGCAGTTACTCGAACGACTACGAGCAGTACTTC. Translating gives CASSYSNDYEQYF. V and J are TRBV6-6 and TRBJ2-7; D is ambiguous. The CDR3 consists of 13 residues. The V gene lost 0 bases and the J gene lost 3 bases, with 6 bases spanning the gap. CDR1 and CDR2 from the germline V gene are MNHNY and SVGAGI (reference sequence).

This sequence joins TRBV4-1 and TRBJ1-1; unclear D gene. In germline, CDR1 is MGHRA, CDR2 YSYEKL. This CDR3 contains 12 residues. V was cut by 0 bases and J by 11 bases, with 10 bases left in between. CDR3 sequence reads: CASSQDTREAFF. The CDR3 DNA reads as TGCGCCAGCAGCCAAGATACTCGTGAGGCTTTCTTT.

The V and J genes are TRBV11-3 and TRBJ2-3, with D unresolved. Germline CDR1 is SGHNT and CDR2 is YENEEA. This CDR3 region has 14 residues. Between the trimmed V and J ends, which lost 5 bases and 0 bases, there was a span of 9 bases. CDR3 coding DNA: TGTGCCAGCAGCCGTAGACTCAGCACAGATACGCAGTATTTT. The encoded protein is CASSRRLSTDTQYF. Full variable domain (rest looked up from reference TRBV11-3 and TRBJ2-3): EAGVVQSPRYKIIEKKQPVAFWCNPISGHNTLYWYLQNLGQGPELLIRYENEEAVDDSQLPKDRFSAERLKGVDSTLKIQPAELGDSAVYLCASSRRLSTDTQYFGPGTRLTVL.

V gene TRBV14 combines with J gene TRBJ1-3; D unresolved. Germline CDR1 SGHDN, CDR2 FVKESK. The length of the CDR3 is 15 residues. The V end was cut by 0 bases, the J end by 2 bases, with 8 bases between. Here the CDR3 reads CASSQDPNPGNTIYF. CDR3 bases: TGTGCCAGCAGCCAAGATCCAAATCCTGGAAACACCATATATTTT.

The rearrangement links TRBV7-3 to TRBJ2-7; tentatively, D is TRBD2 (6 bases). The V gene's germline CDR1 is SGHTA and CDR2 FQGTGA. V was trimmed by 5 bases and J by 4 bases, leaving 12 bases between them. The CDR3 contains 13 residues. The CDR3 DNA sequence: TGTGCCAGCAGCCCGGAGGGTCGGTACGAGCAGTACTTC. It encodes CASSPEGRYEQYF. Filled out from reference TRBV7-3 and TRBJ2-7, the complete variable domain reads GAGVSQTPSNKVTEKGKYVELRCDPISGHTALYWYRQSLGQGPEFLIYFQGTGAADDSGLPNDRFFAVRPEGSVSTLKIQRTERGDSAVYLCASSPEGRYEQYFGPGTRLTVT.

This sequence joins TRBV18 and TRBJ2-3, with D uncertain. CDR3 length: 10 amino acids. Germline CDR1 and CDR2: KGHSH and LQKENI. V was cut by 6 bases and J by 2 bases, with 0 bases left in between. This CDR3 is CASSTDTQYF. The DNA of the CDR3 is TGTGCCAGCTCCACAGATACGCAGTATTTT.

V is TRBV18 and J is TRBJ1-1, with no clear D. Germline lookup yields CDR1 KGHSH and CDR2 LQKENI. The CDR3 runs to 13 residues. The V and J ends lost 2 bases and 6 bases respectively, with 10 bases between them. The CDR3 protein is CASSPSGNAEAFF. The CDR3 region has the DNA TGTGCCAGCTCACCATCAGGTAATGCTGAAGCTTTCTTT.

The chain joins TRBV7-9 to TRBJ1-3, with TRBD1 matching 7 bases. The V and J ends lost 5 bases and 6 bases, in that order; junction bases with no gene match: 13. The CDR3 has 16 amino acids. Looked up from germline, CDR1 is SEHNR and CDR2 is FQNEAQ (reference sequence). The CDR3 bases are TGTGCCAGCAGCGTACGTCCCGGGACAGAAACAAACACCATATATTTT. Translating it yields CASSVRPGTETNTIYF. The full variable domain, its missing parts supplied by reference TRBV7-9 and TRBJ1-3, is DTGVSQNPRHKITKRGQNVTFRCDPISEHNRLYWYRQTLGQGPEFLTYFQNEAQLEKSRLLSDRFSAERPKGSFSTLEIQRTEQGDSAMYLCASSVRPGTETNTIYFGEGSWLTVV.

V usage is TRBV7-6 and J usage is TRBJ1-1, with 8 bases aligning to TRBD1. This CDR3 has 16 amino acids. The V and J ends lost 1 base and 11 bases, in that order; junction bases with no gene match: 15. Per germline, CDR1 SGHVS and CDR2 FNYEAQ. CDR3 nucleotide sequence: TGTGCCAGCAGCTTAGGCCCCGAGACAGGGGAATCTGGGGCTTTCTTT. It yields the protein CASSLGPETGESGAFF.

The V and J genes are TRBV13 and TRBJ2-4; D is ambiguous. This CDR3 spans 12 amino acids. Trimming took 6 bases from V and 9 from J, leaving 12 bases between them. Germline CDR1 PRHDT, CDR2 FYEKMQ (reference sequence). CDR3 DNA sequence: TGTGCCAGCAGTGATATCCTGGGCATTCAGTACTTC. This codes for CASSDILGIQYF. The whole variable domain, filled in from reference TRBV13 and TRBJ2-4, reads AAGVIQSPRHLIKEKRETATLKCYPIPRHDTVYWYQQGPGQDPQFLISFYEKMQSDKGSIPDRFSAQQFSDYHSELNMSSLELGDSALYFCASSDILGIQYFGAGTRLSVL.

V and J are TRBV2 and TRBJ2-5; TRBD2 aligns across 8 bases. The CDR3 runs 15 residues. Germline CDR1 and CDR2: SNHLY and FYNNEI. The V gene end was trimmed by 7 bases and the J gene end by 0 bases; junction bases not matched to a gene: 7. CDR3 DNA sequence: TGTGCCAGCACCCCGGGAGGGGCCAACCAAGAGACCCAGTACTTC. It yields the protein CASTPGGANQETQYF.

This clone has only a few counts. The chain combines TRBV19 with TRBJ1-5, with 8 nucleotides matching TRBD1. Trimming cost V 1 base and J 5 bases; bases outside gene matches: 7. The germline V gene has CDR1 LNHDA and CDR2 SQIVND (reference sequence). The CDR3 totals 16 residues. CDR3 protein: CASSIGVGQGYQPQHF. DNA for the CDR3: TGTGCCAGTAGTATAGGGGTAGGACAGGGATATCAGCCCCAGCATTTT.

The chain has TRBV7-8 and TRBJ1-1; D unclear. V gave up 0 bases and J gave up 1 base, with 18 bases separating them. CDR1 and CDR2 (germline): SGHVS, FQNEAQ. This CDR3 contains 18 residues. The CDR3 coding sequence is TGTGCCAGCAGCTTAGCGATGGATGTAGGTCGGGAGAACACTGAAGCTTTCTTT. Translated: CASSLAMDVGRENTEAFF.

This rearrangement joins TRBV19 to TRBJ1-4; perhaps TRBD1 as D (6 bases). Trimming pared 7 bases from V and 8 bases from J, leaving 14 bases between. Germline CDR1 LNHDA, CDR2 SQIVND (reference sequence). The CDR3 totals 13 residues. For the CDR3, the DNA is TGTGCCAGTACCCCAAGGACAGCCGAAAAACTGTTTTTT. Protein: CASTPRTAEKLFF. The full variable domain, its missing parts supplied by reference TRBV19 and TRBJ1-4, is DGGITQSPKYLFRKEGQNVTLSCEQNLNHDAMYWYRQDPGQGLRLIYYSQIVNDFQKGDIAEGYSVSREKKESFPLTVTSAQKNPTAFYLCASTPRTAEKLFFGSGTQLSVL.

The chain joins TRBV23-1 to TRBJ1-1; TRBD1 might be the D (6 bases). TRBV23-1 is an open reading frame, and its role is uncertain. This CDR3 region has 13 residues. V lost 3 bases to trimming and J lost 8 bases, with 13 bases between them. In DNA, the CDR3 is TGCGCCAGCAGTCACCAACAGGGTCCCGAAGCTTTCTTT. It specifies CASSHQQGPEAFF.